These T cell receptor beta chains were read from a single sample in a study of shared T cell receptors in the human thymus. Clones were sequenced by immunoSEQ multiplex PCR, and TCRdb holds only the in-frame ones, with some missing. This sample has hundreds of thousands of clones; approximately 88% occur once, and the top ten carry around 0.01%. This sample also appeared in a second study, on human thymus T cells.

Sequenced: thymocytes. The receptor set was obtained from a boy less than two years old with a congenital heart defect. The CDR3 runs from the conserved cysteine through the conserved F or W. D genes are given only for firm matches. Clone size appears in some rows only: once, few, many, or a class for an expanded clone.

J gene	V gene	D gene	clone size	CDR3 protein	CDR3 DNA
TRBJ2-7	TRBV27	TRBD2	NA	CASSASGRMYEQYF	TGTGCCAGCAGTGCCAGCGGGAGAATGTACGAGCAGTACTTC
TRBJ2-7	TRBV27	TRBD2	NA	CASRGGGLGLYEQYF	TGTGCCAGCAGGGGCGGGGGGCTGGGGTTGTACGAGCAGTACTTC
TRBJ2-7	TRBV20-1	NA	once	CSGQGIYEQYF	TGCAGTGGTCAGGGAATCTACGAGCAGTACTTC
TRBJ2-3	TRBV19	TRBD2	NA	CASSPPPAGEGLNTSGSIHTQYF	TGTGCCAGTAGTCCCCCCCCGGCAGGGGAGGGTCTCAATACTAGCGGGAGTATACATACGCAGTATTTT
TRBJ2-7	TRBV5-5	TRBD2	NA	CASSSGGSGRSYEQYF	TGTGCCAGCAGCTCTGGGGGTAGCGGGAGATCCTACGAGCAGTACTTC
TRBJ2-5	TRBV4-2	NA	NA	CASSQDNMREGFGTQYF	TGTGCCAGCAGCCAAGATAATATGCGGGAAGGGTTTGGGACCCAGTACTTC
TRBJ1-2	TRBV5-6	TRBD1	NA	CASSLRDRNYGYTF	TGTGCCAGCAGCTTGAGGGACAGAAACTATGGCTACACCTTC
TRBJ2-7	TRBV7-8	NA	NA	CASSLIYPSYEQYF	TGTGCCAGCAGCTTAATCTACCCCTCCTACGAGCAGTACTTC
TRBJ2-1	TRBV5-5	NA	NA	CASRGGPNDNEQFF	TGTGCCAGCAGGGGGGGACCGAACGACAATGAGCAGTTCTTC
TRBJ2-3	TRBV7-6	TRBD2	NA	CASSLPTSGISTDTQYF	TGTGCCAGCAGCTTACCGACTAGCGGGATCAGCACAGATACGCAGTATTTT
TRBJ2-5	TRBV9	NA	NA	CASSVSKWSGGEETQYF	TGTGCCAGCAGCGTCAGTAAATGGTCAGGAGGGGAAGAGACCCAGTACTTC
TRBJ2-1	TRBV5-1	TRBD2	NA	CASSFTTREGTDEQFF	TGCGCCAGCAGCTTCACTACGAGGGAGGGCACCGATGAGCAGTTCTTC
TRBJ2-1	TRBV11-2	NA	once	CASSLGARGNEEQFF	TGTGCCAGCAGCCTGGGGGCTAGGGGGAATGAAGAGCAGTTCTTC
TRBJ1-2	TRBV5-4	NA	NA	CASSGGEGSNYGYTF	TGTGCCAGCAGCGGGGGGGAGGGCAGTAACTATGGCTACACCTTC
TRBJ1-5	TRBV12-5	NA	once	CASGLDRVKQPQHF	TGTGCTAGTGGTTTGGACAGGGTGAAGCAGCCCCAGCATTTT
TRBJ2-7	TRBV5-4	TRBD1	NA	CASSSGTGEPYEQYF	TGTGCCAGCAGCTCCGGGACAGGGGAGCCCTACGAGCAGTACTTC
TRBJ1-4	TRBV11-3	NA	NA	CATLGTEEKLFF	TGTGCCACCCTCGGGACTGAGGAAAAACTGTTTTTT
TRBJ2-1	TRBV27	TRBD2	once	CASTVGLAGYNEQFF	TGTGCCAGCACCGTGGGACTAGCGGGTTACAATGAGCAGTTCTTC
TRBJ2-1	TRBV29-1	TRBD2	NA	CSVGLADYNEQFF	TGCAGCGTTGGGCTAGCGGACTACAATGAGCAGTTCTTC
TRBJ1-3	TRBV30	NA	NA	CAWSPGRPSGNTIYF	TGTGCCTGGAGTCCAGGCAGACCCTCTGGAAACACCATATATTTT
TRBJ1-2	TRBV6-4	TRBD1	NA	CASRGQGAYGYTF	TGTGCCAGCAGAGGACAGGGGGCCTATGGCTACACCTTC
TRBJ2-1	TRBV28	TRBD2	NA	CASRSTLYASGSYNEQFF	TGTGCCAGCAGATCGACATTGTACGCTAGCGGGTCCTACAATGAGCAGTTCTTC
TRBJ2-5	TRBV20-1	NA	NA	CSARDQETQYF	TGCAGTGCCAGGGACCAAGAGACCCAGTACTTC
TRBJ1-1	TRBV25-1	NA	NA	CASSEFPRGEVDTEAFF	TGTGCCAGCAGTGAATTCCCCCGGGGGGAAGTTGACACTGAAGCTTTCTTT
TRBJ1-4	TRBV7-9	NA	NA	CASSLAPGARPEKLFF	TGTGCCAGCAGCTTAGCCCCAGGGGCCAGGCCAGAAAAACTGTTTTTT
TRBJ1-5	TRBV19	NA	once	CASSSAYSNQPQHF	TGTGCCAGTAGTTCAGCGTATAGCAATCAGCCCCAGCATTTT
TRBJ1-1	TRBV5-4	TRBD1	NA	CASSWDRGMNTEAFF	TGTGCCAGCAGCTGGGACAGGGGTATGAACACTGAAGCTTTCTTT
TRBJ2-7	TRBV6-5	TRBD2	NA	CASGLVSGRADEQYF	TGTGCCAGTGGGTTGGTCAGCGGGAGGGCCGACGAGCAGTACTTC
TRBJ2-7	TRBV20-1	NA	NA	CSAIRVHEQYF	TGCAGTGCCATCCGGGTCCACGAGCAGTACTTC
TRBJ2-7	TRBV5-3	NA	NA	CARSSRPTGEQYF	TGTGCCAGAAGCTCCCGCCCTACTGGCGAGCAGTACTTC
TRBJ2-2	TRBV10-1	TRBD2	NA	CASPKLATTDTGELFF	TGCGCCAGCCCAAAACTAGCGACAACGGACACCGGGGAGCTGTTTTTT
TRBJ1-2	TRBV15	TRBD1	NA	CATSSLDRPYGYTF	TGTGCCACCAGCTCCCTGGACAGGCCCTATGGCTACACCTTC
TRBJ1-3	TRBV30	TRBD1	NA	CAGDRDSGNTIYF	TGTGCCGGAGACAGGGACTCTGGAAACACCATATATTTT
TRBJ2-7	TRBV5-4	TRBD1	NA	CASSLQGGPPGEQYF	TGTGCCAGCAGCTTACAGGGGGGCCCTCCTGGAGAGCAGTACTTC
TRBJ2-2	TRBV5-1	TRBD1	NA	CASSSRQGNTGELFF	TGCGCCAGCAGCTCCCGACAGGGAAACACCGGGGAGCTGTTTTTT
TRBJ2-2	TRBV9	NA	NA	CASSVVSSDSNTGELFF	TGTGCCAGCAGCGTAGTATCCTCGGACTCTAACACCGGGGAGCTGTTTTTT
TRBJ1-5	TRBV11-3	TRBD1	NA	CASSSLPDREGNQPQHF	TGTGCCAGCAGCTCGCTCCCGGACAGGGAGGGCAATCAGCCCCAGCATTTT
TRBJ1-1	TRBV6-6	NA	NA	CATKLYGGYEAFF	TGTGCCACCAAGTTATATGGGGGCTATGAAGCTTTCTTT
TRBJ2-3	TRBV7-9	TRBD2	NA	CASSRSTGLAGPTDTQYF	TGTGCCAGCAGCCGGTCTACGGGACTAGCGGGTCCCACAGATACGCAGTATTTT
TRBJ2-3	TRBV11-1	NA	NA	CASRVRGASGTSTQYF	TGTGCCAGCAGGGTTCGGGGGGCTAGCGGTACATCTACGCAGTATTTT
TRBJ2-7	TRBV7-2	NA	NA	CASSRDFPYEQYF	TGTGCCAGCAGCCGGGACTTCCCCTACGAGCAGTACTTC
TRBJ2-3	TRBV11-2	NA	NA	CASSLVGGWSTDTQYF	TGTGCCAGCAGCTTAGTGGGCGGGTGGAGCACAGATACGCAGTATTTT
TRBJ2-5	TRBV28	NA	NA	CASKSAGAEETQYF	TGTGCCAGCAAGAGTGCAGGGGCGGAGGAGACCCAGTACTTC
TRBJ1-5	TRBV2	NA	NA	CASKGRGNQPQHF	TGTGCCAGCAAAGGGAGAGGTAATCAGCCCCAGCATTTT
TRBJ2-7	TRBV25-1	TRBD2	NA	CASSEGGLADYEQYF	TGTGCCAGCAGTGAGGGGGGACTAGCGGACTACGAGCAGTACTTC
TRBJ2-7	TRBV6-1	NA	NA	CASSDGGGPYEQYF	TGTGCCAGCAGTGATGGGGGGGGGCCCTACGAGCAGTACTTC
TRBJ1-2	TRBV10-3	NA	NA	CAISESAEGFYGYTF	TGTGCCATCAGTGAGTCGGCTGAGGGTTTTTATGGCTACACCTTC
TRBJ1-1	TRBV5-1	NA	NA	CASSPPGFLVTEAFF	TGCGCCAGCAGCCCCCCAGGGTTTTTGGTCACTGAAGCTTTCTTT
TRBJ2-1	TRBV6-5	TRBD1	once	CASSPGTGGRNEQFF	TGTGCCAGCAGTCCCGGGACAGGGGGCAGGAATGAGCAGTTCTTC
TRBJ1-2	TRBV19	TRBD1	NA	CASSYRGKNYGYTF	TGTGCCAGTAGTTACAGGGGGAAAAACTATGGCTACACCTTC
TRBJ1-2	TRBV5-1	NA	once	CASSLGSQGYGYTF	TGCGCCAGCAGCTTGGGTAGTCAGGGCTATGGCTACACCTTC
TRBJ2-1	TRBV6-5	TRBD2	NA	CASRISGTSWNEQFF	TGTGCCAGCAGGATATCCGGGACTAGTTGGAATGAGCAGTTCTTC
TRBJ2-7	TRBV9	NA	NA	CASSVSGLGGPESYEQYF	TGTGCCAGCAGCGTATCCGGGTTGGGAGGCCCGGAATCCTACGAGCAGTACTTC
TRBJ2-2	TRBV27	NA	NA	CASSLLGLLPRELNPLTGELFF	TGTGCCAGCAGTTTACTCGGTCTCCTCCCCCGGGAGTTGAACCCGTTAACCGGGGAGCTGTTTTTT
TRBJ2-7	TRBV27	NA	NA	CASSIRMGGRGYEQYF	TGTGCCAGCAGTATACGCATGGGGGGGCGAGGGTACGAGCAGTACTTC
TRBJ2-7	TRBV28	TRBD2	NA	CASSPRTSFYEQYF	TGTGCCAGCAGTCCCCGGACTAGCTTCTACGAGCAGTACTTC
TRBJ2-3	TRBV25-1	TRBD1	NA	CASSEYVGQGATDTQYF	TGTGCCAGCAGTGAATATGTGGGACAGGGGGCGACTGATACGCAGTATTTT